Below, 27 T cell receptor beta chains from the same sample are listed, as sequenced in a study of cytotoxic CD8 clonotypes in ibrutinib-treated CLL (TCRdb year 2021). The method was the immunoSEQ multiplex PCR assay. TCRdb took this table from immuneACCESS and kept in-frame rearrangements with V and J called. Such tables lack part of the clones; where checked against another copy, unresolved V genes explain under half of the gap, and the rest is unexplained. The sample table records about 330,000 clones; under 70% of these occur just once. The ten biggest clones cover 5% to 6.5% of the sample. The sequencing used PBMCs, collected after 36 months of ibrutinib treatment. Receptor source: a human donor with chronic lymphocytic leukemia.

The rearrangement links TRBV5-1 to TRBJ2-1; tentatively, D is TRBD1 (6 bases). The germline CDR1 and CDR2 sequences are SGHRS and YFSETQ. V shed 4 bases and J shed 0 bases, with 11 bases lying between them. The CDR3 is 15 residues long. Written as DNA, the CDR3 is TGCGCCAGCAGCCGGGACACTATCTCCTACAATGAGCAGTTCTTC. This encodes CASSRDTISYNEQFF. The full variable domain, with the rest looked up from reference TRBV5-1 and TRBJ2-1, is KAGVTQTPRYLIKTRGQQVTLSCSPISGHRSVSWYQQTPGQGLQFLFEYFSETQRNKGNFPGRFSGRQFSNSRSEMNVSTLELGDSALYLCASSRDTISYNEQFFGPGTRLTVL.

This sequence joins TRBV5-1 and TRBJ2-7; tentative D call: TRBD2 (5 bases). The V and J ends lost 4 bases and 6 bases respectively, with 17 bases between them. Germline CDR1 is SGHRS and CDR2 is YFSETQ. The CDR3 extends over 14 amino acids. CDR3 protein: CASSPGNWALEQYF. In DNA form, the CDR3 reads TGCGCCAGCAGCCCCGGGAATTGGGCGCTCGAGCAGTACTTC.

In this sample, this clone turned up once. This sequence joins TRBV6-6 and TRBJ2-6, with D unclear. Between the trimmed V and J ends, which lost 2 bases and 2 bases, there was a span of 1 base. Germline loops: CDR1 MNHNY, CDR2 SVGAGI (reference sequence). This CDR3 has 13 residues. CDR3 loop: CASSYAGANVLTF. CDR3 nucleotides: TGTGCCAGCAGTTACGCTGGGGCCAACGTCCTGACTTTC.

V usage is TRBV11-3 and J usage is TRBJ2-5; TRBD1 might be the D (6 bases). CDR1 is SGHNT and CDR2 is YENEEA in the germline V gene. V lost 1 base and J 2 bases, leaving 8 bases between the germline ends. CDR3 length: 14 residues. The CDR3 DNA sequence: TGTGCCAGCAGCTTAGGGACAGAGCAAGAGACCCAGTACTTC. This translates into CASSLGTEQETQYF.

The chain employs TRBV7-9 and TRBJ2-7; 9 positions match TRBD2. Germline CDR1 and CDR2: SEHNR and FQNEAQ (reference sequence). V lost 5 bases to trimming and J lost 5 bases; unmatched junction nucleotides: 7. This CDR3 contains 14 residues. The CDR3 loop reads CASSPLGTSNEQYF. In nucleotides, the CDR3 is TGTGCCAGCAGCCCCCTAGGGACTAGCAACGAGCAGTACTTC.

The sample holds a few counts of this clone. The chain is built from TRBV15 and TRBJ2-7; TRBD1 matches at 7 bases. Per the germline V gene, CDR1 is LNHNV and CDR2 is YYDKDF (reference sequence). This CDR3 is 16 amino acids long. The ends lost 0 bases at V and 4 bases at J; junction bases unmatched: 9. CDR3 residues: CATSRDLQGSSYEQYF. The CDR3 DNA follows: TGTGCCACCAGCAGAGATCTACAGGGGAGTAGTTACGAGCAGTACTTC.

The rearrangement uses TRBV7-9 and TRBJ1-1, with 8 positions matching TRBD1. Germline loops: CDR1 SEHNR, CDR2 FQNEAQ (reference sequence). The CDR3 sequence is 15 residues long. V lost 5 bases and J lost 1; bases outside the gene matches: 6. CDR3 coding DNA: TGTGCCAGCAGCGTGACAGGGGTAGCGAACACTGAAGCTTTCTTT. Translating it yields CASSVTGVANTEAFF. Together with reference TRBV7-9 and TRBJ1-1, the CDR3 gives the full variable domain: DTGVSQNPRHKITKRGQNVTFRCDPISEHNRLYWYRQTLGQGPEFLTYFQNEAQLEKSRLLSDRFSAERPKGSFSTLEIQRTEQGDSAMYLCASSVTGVANTEAFFGQGTRLTVV.

This clone was detected a few times. CDR3 in DNA: TGCGCCAGCAGCCAGAAGACAGGGCTCTTTCATGGCTACACCTTC. Translation gives CASSQKTGLFHGYTF. V gene TRBV4-1 combines with J gene TRBJ1-2; 7 bases are a match to TRBD1. The junction had 10 bases not matched to a gene; V was cut back by 3 bases and J by 6 bases. This CDR3 is 15 amino acids long. The germline gives CDR1 MGHRA, CDR2 YSYEKL.

V is TRBV5-1 and J is TRBJ2-3; no firm D call. V was cut by 2 bases and J by 5 bases, with 12 bases left in between. Germline V gene lookup returns CDR1 SGHRS and CDR2 YFSETQ. This CDR3 region has 14 residues. CDR3 region: CASSLETRGDTQYF. The CDR3 DNA sequence: TGCGCCAGCAGCTTAGAGACCCGCGGAGATACGCAGTATTTT.

A few counts support this clone. The chain combines TRBV6-1 with TRBJ1-1; no reliable D call. The V and J ends lost 6 bases and 1 base respectively, with 12 bases between them. Germline V gene data show CDR1 as MNHNS and CDR2 as SASEGT. The CDR3 loop spans 14 amino acids. The CDR3 region has the DNA TGTGCCAGCAGGGCTTTCTCCGGGAACACTGAAGCTTTCTTT. This sequence encodes CASRAFSGNTEAFF.

This clone was seen a single time. The gene calls are TRBV7-9 and TRBJ2-2; 7 bases fit TRBD2. The CDR3 length is 16 residues. V lost 2 bases and J lost 5; bases outside the gene matches: 8. CDR1 is SEHNR and CDR2 is FQNEAQ in the germline V gene (reference sequence). The CDR3 protein is CASSLTGAGRTGELFF. For the CDR3, the DNA is TGTGCCAGCAGCTTAACTGGAGCGGGAAGGACCGGGGAGCTGTTTTTT.

The chain joins TRBV10-3 to TRBJ2-3; 8 nucleotides agree with TRBD2. Germline CDR1 reads ENHRY; CDR2 reads SYGVKD. The CDR3 has 13 residues. J lost 5 bases, V lost 10 bases, and 8 bases had no gene match. The CDR3 DNA reads as TGTGCCAGCCAGCGGGGGCAGGAAGATACGCAGTATTTT. Translated, it gives CASQRGQEDTQYF.

V and J are TRBV7-2 and TRBJ1-2; 7 bases are a match to TRBD1. Germline V gene lookup returns CDR1 SGHTA and CDR2 FQGNSA. V trimming: 4 bases; J trimming: 5 bases; junction bases outside the gene matches: 7. The CDR3 runs 14 residues. DNA of the CDR3: TGTGCCAGCAGCTCCCCCGGGACAGTTTATGGCTACACCTTC. It codes for CASSSPGTVYGYTF.

V usage is TRBV25-1 and J usage is TRBJ2-5; D not resolved. V was cut by 6 bases and J by 1 base, with 9 bases left in between. The CDR3 spans 13 residues. In germline, CDR1 is MGHDK, CDR2 SYGVNS. Written as DNA, the CDR3 is TGTGCCAGCAGGGCCCGAGGCCAAGAGACCCAGTACTTC. Encoded protein: CASRARGQETQYF.

In regard to this clone: Other DNA sequences in this specimen translate into the identical CDR3. This chain links TRBV19 with TRBJ1-5; D is unclear. The CDR3 has 13 residues. From germline, CDR1 is LNHDA and CDR2 SQIVND (reference sequence). Trimming removed 2 bases from V and 4 bases from J, with 6 bases in between. CDR3 DNA: TGTGCCAGTAGTATACTGGGGAATCAGCCCCAGCATTTT. Translated, it gives CASSILGNQPQHF.

This chain connects TRBV5-1 to TRBJ2-7; 7 bases map to TRBD1. This CDR3 spans 14 amino acids. The V and J ends lost 5 bases and 2 bases, in that order; junction bases with no gene match: 7. Germline assignment: CDR1 SGHRS and CDR2 YFSETQ. The chain's CDR3 is CASRLTGTAYEQYF. The CDR3 bases are TGCGCCAGCAGATTAACCGGGACAGCCTACGAGCAGTACTTC.

The rearrangement uses TRBV4-1 and TRBJ2-7, with D perhaps matching TRBD2 (5 bases). Trimming shortened V by 0 bases and J by 3 bases, and 12 bases separated the two germline ends. The CDR3 totals 15 residues. Per germline, CDR1 MGHRA and CDR2 YSYEKL. Here the CDR3 DNA reads TGCGCCAGCAGCCAAGATCGGGGTCCCCGCTACGAGCAGTACTTC. It specifies CASSQDRGPRYEQYF.

The chain carries TRBV5-1 and TRBJ2-1; the match to TRBD2 covers 14 bases. The V gene's germline CDR1 is SGHRS and CDR2 YFSETQ. V shed 0 bases, J shed 7 bases, and the junction held 12 bases outside the gene matches. CDR3 size: 19 residues. This CDR3 is CASSLGMTAGTSGGNEQFF. Written as DNA, the CDR3 is TGCGCCAGCAGCTTGGGCATGACTGCCGGGACTAGCGGGGGTAATGAGCAGTTCTTC.

V gene TRBV23-1 combines with J gene TRBJ2-5; the D is unclear. TRBV23-1 is recorded as an ORF, its role being uncertain. This CDR3 comprises 16 residues. V dropped 0 bases and J dropped 5 bases, with 16 bases sitting between them. CDR3 sequence (DNA): TGCGCCAGCAGTCAATCCCCGGGCCGGCCTGAGGAGACCCAGTACTTC. Its protein is CASSQSPGRPEETQYF.

V and J are TRBV5-6 and TRBJ1-4; D may be TRBD1 (6 bases). The germline V gene has CDR1 SGHDT and CDR2 YYEEEE. The CDR3 runs 14 residues. V dropped 2 bases and J dropped 7 bases, with 12 bases sitting between them. The CDR3 region is CASSFLGAFEKLFF. For the CDR3, the DNA is TGTGCCAGCAGCTTCTTGGGGGCGTTTGAAAAACTGTTTTTT.

This chain connects TRBV15 to TRBJ2-5, with 9 bases matching TRBD2. The CDR3 extends over 16 amino acids. Germline values: CDR1 LNHNV, CDR2 YYDKDF (reference sequence). V dropped 4 bases and J dropped 5; count of bases not matched to a gene: 11. The CDR3 region has the DNA TGTGCCACCAGCACATCCAAGTTTGCGGGAGGGGAGACCCAGTACTTC. Translating it yields CATSTSKFAGGETQYF.

The chain has TRBV19 and TRBJ2-1; D possibly corresponds to TRBD2 (5 bases). The CDR3 runs to 16 residues. Trimming removed 4 bases from V and 0 bases from J, with 13 bases in between. CDR1 is LNHDA, CDR2 SQIVND, per germline (reference sequence). CDR3 sequence reads: CASSTGTRSSYNEQFF. In nucleotides, the CDR3 is TGTGCCAGTAGTACAGGAACTAGGAGCTCCTACAATGAGCAGTTCTTC.

In regard to this clone: Different DNA sequences within this sample yield the same CDR3. The rearrangement links TRBV9 to TRBJ2-7; D unresolved. The CDR3 loop spans 11 amino acids. V dropped 0 bases and J dropped 5 bases, with 3 bases sitting between them. Germline lookup yields CDR1 SGDLS and CDR2 YYNGEE. The CDR3 here is CASSVGDEQYF. The CDR3 DNA is TGTGCCAGCAGCGTAGGGGACGAGCAGTACTTC.

The CDR3 region has the DNA TGCAGCGTTGAATGGCCAGGGATCACCGGGGAGCTGTTTTTT. Amino acid sequence: CSVEWPGITGELFF. V gene TRBV29-1 combines with J gene TRBJ2-2; D possibly corresponds to TRBD1 (5 bases). Germline V lookup: CDR1 SQVTM, CDR2 ANQGSEA. The CDR3 spans 14 residues. V was pared by 2 bases and J by 4 bases, with 11 bases between.

This sequence joins TRBV4-1 and TRBJ2-5; D is possibly TRBD2 (5 bases). Germline V gene data show CDR1 as MGHRA and CDR2 as YSYEKL. The V end was cut by 4 bases, the J end by 2 bases, with 14 bases between. The CDR3 runs to 15 residues. Here the CDR3 reads CASSRLGLEQETQYF. The CDR3, as DNA: TGCGCCAGCAGCCGACTTGGACTGGAACAAGAGACCCAGTACTTC.

The V and J genes are TRBV5-4 and TRBJ2-7; D unclear. The ends were cut back, 1 base at V and 3 bases at J, with 8 bases in the middle. The germline V gene has CDR1 SGHNT and CDR2 YYREEE (reference sequence). The CDR3 is 13 amino acids. In DNA form, the CDR3 reads TGTGCCAGCAGCTTGTTACCCAACTACGAGCAGTACTTC. Its protein is CASSLLPNYEQYF.

This clone appeared a few times. Other DNA variants within this sample encode the same CDR3. The J gene is TRBJ2-5, the V gene TRBV11-2, with a tentative D call TRBD2 (5 bases). The CDR3 has 13 amino acids. Trimming shortened V by 1 base and J by 4 bases, and 7 bases separated the two germline ends. Per germline, CDR1 SGHAT and CDR2 FQNNGV. CDR3 in amino acids: CASSLGGGETQYF. For the CDR3, the DNA is TGTGCCAGCAGCTTAGGAGGAGGAGAGACCCAGTACTTC.